The rows below give T cell receptor beta chains drawn from one sample of a study of blood T cell repertoires in COVID-19. Here immunoSEQ multiplex PCR was the method, and the copy in TCRdb shows in-frame clones only, minus some. The sample lists 150,000 or so clones, 80% to 90% occurring once. The sequenced sample consisted of peripheral blood. Receptor source: an elderly man with acute or convalescent COVID-19. CDR3s include the opening cysteine and the closing phenylalanine or tryptophan. The order of the fields is J gene, clone size, V gene, D gene, CDR3 DNA, CDR3 protein. The D gene is left open where the match is weak. Part of the rows lack a size; the others show once, few, many or a class for expanded clones.

J: TRBJ2-3; size: -; V: TRBV4-1; D: -; DNA: TGCGCCAGCAGCCAAGAGGGTCTGGGGCCCACAGATACGCAGTATTTT; CDR3: CASSQEGLGPTDTQYF
J: TRBJ1-5; size: -; V: TRBV3-1/TRBV3-2; D: TRBD1; DNA: TGTGCCAGCAGCGGTCGGGACAGTTTAATCTTT; CDR3: CASSGRDSLIF
J: TRBJ2-5; size: -; V: TRBV7-9; D: TRBD1; DNA: TGTGCCAGCAGTACAGGGGCCCTGGGCCAAGAGACCCAGTACTTC; CDR3: CASSTGALGQETQYF
J: TRBJ2-5; size: -; V: TRBV5-1; D: TRBD2; DNA: TGCGCCAGCAGCATAACTAGCGGGAGGGGGCAAGAGACCCAGTACTTC; CDR3: CASSITSGRGQETQYF
J: TRBJ2-3; size: -; V: TRBV7-3; D: -; DNA: TGTGCCAGCAGCTTACAAGCGGCCCTTAGCACAGATACGCAGTATTTT; CDR3: CASSLQAALSTDTQYF
J: TRBJ1-1; size: once; V: TRBV4-1; D: -; DNA: TGCGCCAGCAGCCAAGACAGGATGAACACTGAAGCTTTCTTT; CDR3: CASSQDRMNTEAFF
J: TRBJ2-5; size: -; V: TRBV29-1; D: TRBD2; DNA: TGCAGCGTCGCGACTAGCGTGACCTTCCAAGAGACCCAGTACTTC; CDR3: CSVATSVTFQETQYF
J: TRBJ2-7; size: -; V: TRBV25-1; D: -; DNA: TGTGCCAGCAGTGAAATTGGTCGGGTCGAGCAGTACTTC; CDR3: CASSEIGRVEQYF
J: TRBJ2-3; size: once; V: TRBV18; D: -; DNA: TGTGCCAGCTCCCCAGCAGTGGGGGCCGTAGGAGATACGCAGTATTTT; CDR3: CASSPAVGAVGDTQYF
J: TRBJ2-5; size: few; V: TRBV9; D: TRBD2; DNA: TGTGCCAGCAGCGTTGCTAGCGGGGTCCAAGAGACCCAGTACTTC; CDR3: CASSVASGVQETQYF
J: TRBJ2-5; size: few; V: TRBV11-2; D: -; DNA: TGTGCCAGCAGCCCCACGAAGCTCCAACAAGAGACCCAGTACTTC; CDR3: CASSPTKLQQETQYF
J: TRBJ2-1; size: -; V: TRBV3-1/TRBV3-2; D: -; DNA: TGTGCCAGCAGCCCCTCAGGGGCGGGGGCCTCCTACAATGAGCAGTTCTTC; CDR3: CASSPSGAGASYNEQFF
J: TRBJ1-2; size: -; V: TRBV30; D: -; DNA: TGTGCCTGGAAGAGGGACACTGTCTATGGCTACACCTTC; CDR3: CAWKRDTVYGYTF
J: TRBJ1-5; size: -; V: TRBV7-2; D: TRBD1; DNA: TGTGCCAGCAGGACAGGGGGCCTCAATCAGCCCCAGCATTTT; CDR3: CASRTGGLNQPQHF
J: TRBJ2-1; size: -; V: TRBV10-3; D: -; DNA: TGTGCCATCAGTGACACAACGGACAGCTACAATGAGCAGTTCTTC; CDR3: CAISDTTDSYNEQFF
J: TRBJ2-1; size: -; V: TRBV5-4; D: TRBD2; DNA: TGTGCCAGCAGCTTGGATATAGCGGGAGCCGGTGAGCAGTTCTTC; CDR3: CASSLDIAGAGEQFF
J: TRBJ1-4; size: -; V: TRBV18; D: -; DNA: TGTGCCAGCTCACCACTTCTACCTGCAACTAATGAAAAACTGTTTTTT; CDR3: CASSPLLPATNEKLFF
J: TRBJ1-2; size: -; V: TRBV19; D: TRBD1; DNA: TGTGCCAGTCGAATGACAGGGAACTATGGCTACACCTTC; CDR3: CASRMTGNYGYTF
J: TRBJ1-3; size: -; V: TRBV6-1; D: -; DNA: TGTGCCAGCAGGGGGGCAGGCGAAACCATATATTTT; CDR3: CASRGAGETIYF
J: TRBJ1-2; size: -; V: TRBV2; D: TRBD1; DNA: TGTGCCAGCAGTTCGGGACAGGGCTATGGCTACACCTTC; CDR3: CASSSGQGYGYTF
J: TRBJ2-3; size: few; V: TRBV4-1; D: TRBD2; DNA: TGCGCCAGCAGCCAAGATGCAGCGGGGGCTAGCACAGATACGCAGTATTTT; CDR3: CASSQDAAGASTDTQYF
J: TRBJ2-1; size: -; V: TRBV27; D: TRBD2; DNA: TGTGCCAGCAGTTTACGGGGGGTCAATGAGCAGTTCTTC; CDR3: CASSLRGVNEQFF
J: TRBJ1-4; size: -; V: TRBV23-1; D: TRBD1; DNA: TGCGCCAGCTGTACGACAGGGAGTCGAAAACTGTTTTTT; CDR3: CASCTTGSRKLFF
J: TRBJ1-5; size: -; V: TRBV5-1; D: TRBD1; DNA: TGCGCCAGCAGCTTTCTCCCTACGACAGGGGACTACAATCAGCCCCAGCATTTT; CDR3: CASSFLPTTGDYNQPQHF
J: TRBJ2-2; size: -; V: TRBV3-1/TRBV3-2; D: TRBD2; DNA: TGTGCCAGCAGCCGGACTCTAGCGGGAGGGCCTTTAGGGGAGCTGTTTTTT; CDR3: CASSRTLAGGPLGELFF
J: TRBJ2-5; size: -; V: TRBV10-2; D: -; DNA: TGCGCCAGCAGTGGAGCTAGCTCAGAGACCCAGTACTTC; CDR3: CASSGASSETQYF
J: TRBJ2-7; size: -; V: TRBV6-5; D: TRBD2; DNA: TGTGCCACCGCGCCGGGACTAGTCATCCACGAGCAGTACTTC; CDR3: CATAPGLVIHEQYF
J: TRBJ1-1; size: few; V: TRBV4-1; D: -; DNA: TGCGCCAGCAGCCAAGATTTGGGCAACACTGAAGCTTTCTTT; CDR3: CASSQDLGNTEAFF
J: TRBJ1-5; size: -; V: TRBV6-6; D: -; DNA: TGTGCCAGCACCCTAACGGGTGATCAGCCCCAGCATTTT; CDR3: CASTLTGDQPQHF
J: TRBJ1-5; size: -; V: TRBV3-1/TRBV3-2; D: TRBD1; DNA: TGTGCCAGCAGCCAATGGGGACAGGGTAATCAGCCCCAGCATTTT; CDR3: CASSQWGQGNQPQHF
J: TRBJ2-1; size: -; V: TRBV9; D: -; DNA: TGTGCCAGCAGCGTAGAAACAGGCTCCTACAATGAGCAGTTCTTC; CDR3: CASSVETGSYNEQFF
J: TRBJ2-7; size: -; V: TRBV29-1; D: TRBD1; DNA: TGCAGCGTTCGCCCCGGGACAGGGTTGGATTACGAGCAGTACTTC; CDR3: CSVRPGTGLDYEQYF
J: TRBJ1-5; size: -; V: TRBV27; D: TRBD1; DNA: TGTGCCAGCATTTCGACAGGGGCTGAACTTTATAGCAATCAGCCCCAGCATTTT; CDR3: CASISTGAELYSNQPQHF
J: TRBJ1-5; size: -; V: TRBV5-6; D: -; DNA: TGTGCCAGCAGCTCGGGATGGTATCAGCCCCAGCATTTT; CDR3: CASSSGWYQPQHF
J: TRBJ2-5; size: -; V: TRBV18; D: -; DNA: TGTGCCAGCTCACCAGAACTGAATTTACAAGAGACCCAGTACTTC; CDR3: CASSPELNLQETQYF
J: TRBJ1-3; size: once; V: TRBV11-2; D: -; DNA: TGTGCCAGCAGCTTAGTGGGGACGGAGGGCAGCACCATATATTTT; CDR3: CASSLVGTEGSTIYF
J: TRBJ1-1; size: -; V: TRBV14; D: -; DNA: TGTGCCAGCTCTAACCTATTGGGTGGAGACACTGAAGCTTTCTTT; CDR3: CASSNLLGGDTEAFF
J: TRBJ1-2; size: -; V: TRBV5-1; D: -; DNA: TGCGCCAGCAGCGGGGGGTACTATGGCTACACCTTC; CDR3: CASSGGYYGYTF
J: TRBJ2-4; size: -; V: TRBV7-2; D: -; DNA: TGTGCCAGCAGCGAGACTTTTCAGGCAGGGAAAGCCAAAAACATTCAGTACTTC; CDR3: CASSETFQAGKAKNIQYF
J: TRBJ1-2; size: -; V: TRBV2; D: -; DNA: TGTGCCAGCAGTGAACTGGCAGGGGCTAACTATGGCTACACCTTC; CDR3: CASSELAGANYGYTF
J: TRBJ2-1; size: -; V: TRBV18; D: TRBD2; DNA: TGTGCCAGCTCACCGGGACTATACAATGAGCAGTTCTTC; CDR3: CASSPGLYNEQFF
J: TRBJ1-1; size: -; V: TRBV27; D: TRBD1; DNA: TGTGCCAGCAGCCATAACAGGGGGCGTGCTGAAGCTTTCTTT; CDR3: CASSHNRGRAEAFF
J: TRBJ1-6; size: few; V: TRBV6-5; D: TRBD1; DNA: TGTGCCAGCAGTTACTCGCAGGGGGCACCCCTCCACTTT; CDR3: CASSYSQGAPLHF
J: TRBJ1-1; size: once; V: TRBV18; D: -; DNA: TGTGCCAGCTCACCGGGGGCAGGCGACACTGAAGCTTTCTTT; CDR3: CASSPGAGDTEAFF
J: TRBJ2-5; size: -; V: TRBV5-1; D: -; DNA: TGCGCCAGCAGCCCGCAGGGTGTACCGCAAGAGACCCAGTACTTC; CDR3: CASSPQGVPQETQYF
J: TRBJ2-3; size: -; V: TRBV5-1; D: -; DNA: TGCGCCAGCAGCTTCAGGGATAGCACAGATACGCAGTATTTT; CDR3: CASSFRDSTDTQYF
J: TRBJ2-1; size: -; V: TRBV28; D: -; DNA: TGTGCCAGCAGACTCTACTCGGACAACTACAATGAGCAGTTCTTC; CDR3: CASRLYSDNYNEQFF
J: TRBJ1-1; size: once; V: TRBV3-1/TRBV3-2; D: -; DNA: TGTGCCAGCAGCCAAGTTGCGACAACTGAAGCTTTCTTT; CDR3: CASSQVATTEAFF
J: TRBJ1-5; size: -; V: TRBV5-6; D: TRBD1; DNA: TGTGCCAGCAGCTTGAGGAACAGGGGGGACCAGCCCCAGCATTTT; CDR3: CASSLRNRGDQPQHF
J: TRBJ2-2; size: few; V: TRBV7-6; D: -; DNA: TGTGCCAGCAGCTTATCAGGGGCGAACACCGGGGAGCTGTTTTTT; CDR3: CASSLSGANTGELFF
J: TRBJ2-3; size: -; V: TRBV19; D: -; DNA: TGTGCCAGTACCCCGACTAGGTCAGATACGCAGTATTTT; CDR3: CASTPTRSDTQYF
J: TRBJ2-7; size: -; V: TRBV6-5; D: TRBD2; DNA: TGTGCCAGCAGTCCACGGGAGGACGAGCAGTACTTC; CDR3: CASSPREDEQYF
J: TRBJ2-7; size: -; V: TRBV18; D: -; DNA: TGTGCCAGCTCACCACGGCAGGAGGGCGAGCAGTACTTC; CDR3: CASSPRQEGEQYF